The source of this TCR beta chain is a study of Ad26.COV2.S vaccination and SARS-CoV-2 variants. Germline V lookup: CDR1 SGHKS, CDR2 YYEKEE (reference sequence). Trimming took 4 bases from V and 4 from J, leaving 9 bases between them. The CDR3 runs to 13 residues. Treatment meaning: 15 to 20 received Ad26.COV2.S at low or high dose, single or two shots; about 5 received placebo; per-sample allocation not given. Samples analyzed were those drawn on day 63 after the first vaccine or placebo injection. Produced via immunoSEQ multiplex PCR; TCRdb's table is partial and in-frame only. The table has around 320,000 clones, 85% seen once.

V gene TRBV5-5 combines with J gene TRBJ1-5, with a tentative D call TRBD1 (5 bases). The sequence came from a person aged 18 to 65 who received the Ad26.COV2.S COVID-19 vaccine or a placebo. The source material was peripheral blood, sampled in a trial of Ad26.COV2.S vaccine versus placebo. The CDR3: CASSPDRNQPQHF. The CDR3 region has the DNA TGTGCCAGCAGCCCCGACAGAAATCAGCCCCAGCATTTT.